The 5 T cell receptor beta chains below all came from one sample that was sequenced in a study of human T cells and chemical hapten exposure. MiXCR, applied by TCRdb to the RACE reads, yields one record per CDR3 protein. Of some 65,000 distinct CDR3 sequences listed, around 6.3% are singletons. As for time point: healthy volunteer bleed at 6 weeks. Whole blood that had not been fractionated was the source of extracted total RNA. Sequencing input: whole blood. The source is a female donor in good health. Some clones in this sample may be carry-over from other donors' samples.

The chain is built from TRBV28 and TRBJ1-1, with TRBD1 identical over 12 bases. Per germline, CDR1 MDHEN and CDR2 SYDVKM. The CDR3 extends over 17 amino acids. V was clipped by 7 bases and J by 3 bases; unmatched bases: 12. CDR3 DNA: TGTGCCAGCAAATCTCTGGGACAGGGGGCTGTGGACACTGAAGCTTTCTTT. It yields the protein CASKSLGQGAVDTEAFF.

This clonotype appeared many times. This chain joins TRBV5-1 and TRBJ1-5, with D tentatively TRBD1 (6 bases). CDR1 is SGHRS and CDR2 is YFSETQ in the germline V gene. V gave up 0 bases and J gave up 6 bases, with 13 bases separating them. The CDR3 has 15 residues. The CDR3 reads CASSLEGGDSQPQHF. The CDR3 nucleotides are TGCGCCAGCAGCTTGGAGGGGGGAGACAGTCAGCCCCAGCATTTT.

This clonotype was observed at least ten times. The chain's CDR3 is CATSESGTGNEQFF. The CDR3 DNA reads as TGTGCCACCAGTGAATCAGGGACAGGGAATGAGCAGTTCTTC. This chain joins TRBV24-1 and TRBJ2-1; 9 nucleotides match TRBD1. The germline gives CDR1 KGHDR, CDR2 SFDVKD. J was trimmed by 7 bases and V by 4 bases; bases with no gene match: 4. The CDR3 is made up of 14 amino acids.

This clonotype was recorded at least ten times. The chain couples TRBV7-9 to TRBJ2-2; no firm D call. Between the trimmed V and J ends, which lost 2 bases and 2 bases, there was a span of 6 bases. Germline CDR1 reads SEHNR; CDR2 reads FQNEAQ (reference sequence). This CDR3 comprises 14 residues. The CDR3 DNA reads as TGTGCCAGCAGCTTAAACGGAAACACCGGGGAGCTGTTTTTT. This codes for CASSLNGNTGELFF.

This clonotype was seen more than once but under ten times. This chain connects TRBV28 to TRBJ2-7; TRBD2 agrees at 10 bases. Germline-derived CDR1 and CDR2 are MDHEN and SYDVKM. J lost 1 base, V lost 5 bases, and 11 bases had no gene match. There are 17 residues in the CDR3. The CDR3 DNA reads TGTGCCAGCAGTCGCGCCTCCCCTAGCGGGAGTTCCTACGAGCAGTACTTC. Amino acid sequence: CASSRASPSGSSYEQYF.